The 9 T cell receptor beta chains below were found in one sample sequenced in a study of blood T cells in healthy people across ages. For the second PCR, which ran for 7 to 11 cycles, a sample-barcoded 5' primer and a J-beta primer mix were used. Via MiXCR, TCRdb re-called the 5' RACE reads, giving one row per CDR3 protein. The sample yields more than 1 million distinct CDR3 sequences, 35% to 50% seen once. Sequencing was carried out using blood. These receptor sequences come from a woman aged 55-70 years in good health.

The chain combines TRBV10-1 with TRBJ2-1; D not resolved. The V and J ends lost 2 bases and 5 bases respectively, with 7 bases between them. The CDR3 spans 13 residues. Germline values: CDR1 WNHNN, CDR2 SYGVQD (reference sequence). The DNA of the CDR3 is TGCGCCAGCAGTGAGCGGGTTAACAATGAGCAGTTCTTC. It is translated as CASSERVNNEQFF.

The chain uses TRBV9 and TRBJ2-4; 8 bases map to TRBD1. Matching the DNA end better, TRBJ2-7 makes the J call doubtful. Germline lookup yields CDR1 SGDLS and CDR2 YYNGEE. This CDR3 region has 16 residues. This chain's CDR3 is CASSEGTGQGAYEQYF. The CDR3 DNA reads TGTGCCAGCAGCGAAGGGACAGGCCAAGGGGCCTACGAGCAGTACTTC.

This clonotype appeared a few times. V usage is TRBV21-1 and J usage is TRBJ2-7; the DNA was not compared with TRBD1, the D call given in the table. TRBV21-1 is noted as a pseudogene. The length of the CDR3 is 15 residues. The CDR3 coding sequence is TGTGCCAGCAGCAGGACCGGACAGGGGAACTACGAGCAGTACTTC. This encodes CASSRTGQGNYEQYF.

The DNA of the CDR3 is TGTGCCAGCAGTTACATAGGGACAGATACGCAGTATTTT. Its protein is CASSYIGTDTQYF. The V call is TRBV6-5, the J call TRBJ2-3; no clear D. The V gene's germline CDR1 is MNHEY and CDR2 SVGAGI. This CDR3 is 13 amino acids long. The germline V and J ends were trimmed by 2 bases and 3 bases, with 6 bases remaining between them.

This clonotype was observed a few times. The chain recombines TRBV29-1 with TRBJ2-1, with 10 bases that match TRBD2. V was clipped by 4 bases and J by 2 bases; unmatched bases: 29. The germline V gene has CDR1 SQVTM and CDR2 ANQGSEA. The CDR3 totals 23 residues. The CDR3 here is CSVAQIVGLAGDLLEPTYNEQFF. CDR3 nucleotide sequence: TGCAGCGTTGCCCAAATTGTCGGGCTAGCGGGAGATCTTCTCGAACCTACCTACAATGAGCAGTTCTTC.

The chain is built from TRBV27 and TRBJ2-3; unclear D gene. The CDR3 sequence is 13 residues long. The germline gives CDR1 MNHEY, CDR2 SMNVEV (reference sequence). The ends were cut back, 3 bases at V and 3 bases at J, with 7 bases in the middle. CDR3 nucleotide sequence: TGTGCCAGCAGTTTCGGATTGACAGATACGCAGTATTTT. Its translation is CASSFGLTDTQYF.

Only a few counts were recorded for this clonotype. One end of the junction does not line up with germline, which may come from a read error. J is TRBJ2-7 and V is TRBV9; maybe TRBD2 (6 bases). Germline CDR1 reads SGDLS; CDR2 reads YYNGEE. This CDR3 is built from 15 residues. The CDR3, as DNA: TGTGCCAGCAGCCCCCTTGGAGGGGCTCCCTACGTGCAGTACTTC. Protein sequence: CASSPLGGAPYVQYF.

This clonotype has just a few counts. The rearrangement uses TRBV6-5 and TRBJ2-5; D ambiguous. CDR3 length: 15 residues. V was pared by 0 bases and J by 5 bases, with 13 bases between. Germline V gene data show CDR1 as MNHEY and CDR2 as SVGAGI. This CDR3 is CASSYSGRPWETQYF. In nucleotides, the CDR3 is TGTGCCAGCAGTTACTCGGGCAGACCTTGGGAGACCCAGTACTTC.

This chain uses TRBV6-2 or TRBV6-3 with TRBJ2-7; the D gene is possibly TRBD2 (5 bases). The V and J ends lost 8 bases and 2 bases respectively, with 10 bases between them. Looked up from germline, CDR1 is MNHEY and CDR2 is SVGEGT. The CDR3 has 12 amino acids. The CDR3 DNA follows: TGTGCCAGCGGACTCCGTACCTACGAGCAGTACTTC. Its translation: CASGLRTYEQYF.